The 11 T cell receptor beta chains in this list originate from one sample, sequenced in a study of T cell repertoires in cytomegalovirus infection. In TCRdb, the reads were re-called with MiXCR into one record per CDR3 protein. This sample yields some 390,000 distinct CDR3 sequences, of which 18% are seen a single time; less than 9.5% belongs to the top ten. Material: PBMCs. These receptors were obtained from a human donor in good health (CMV status not recorded). Some clones in this sample may be carry-over from other donors' samples.

This chain joins TRBV20-1 and TRBJ2-3, with 14 bases fitting TRBD2. In germline, CDR1 is DFQATT, CDR2 SNEGSKA (reference sequence). Unmatched junction bases numbered 2, after V lost 6 bases and J lost 6 bases. CDR3 length: 13 residues. The CDR3 is CSARLAGGDTQYF. The CDR3 nucleotides read TGCAGTGCAAGACTAGCGGGAGGGGATACGCAGTATTTT.

Only a few counts were recorded for this clonotype. V and J are TRBV18 and TRBJ1-5; tentative D call: TRBD1 (6 bases). The germline CDR1 and CDR2 sequences are KGHSH and LQKENI. This CDR3 spans 15 amino acids. Trimming pared 4 bases from V and 5 bases from J, leaving 15 bases between. CDR3 sequence reads: CASSLSTGRDQPQHF. In DNA form, the CDR3 reads TGTGCCAGCTCACTGTCCACAGGGAGAGATCAGCCCCAGCATTTT.

There are many counts of this clonotype. The chain uses TRBV28 and TRBJ1-2; D is perhaps TRBD1 (6 bases). Trimming took 6 bases from V and 8 from J, leaving 13 bases between them. The CDR3 is 12 residues long. Germline CDR1 is MDHEN and CDR2 is SYDVKM. The CDR3 loop reads CASRRTGYGYTF. CDR3 nucleotide sequence: TGTGCCAGCAGGCGTACAGGGTACGGCTACACCTTC.

This clonotype has just a few counts. This rearrangement joins TRBV28 to TRBJ1-5; D is possibly TRBD1 (5 bases). The CDR3 contains 16 residues. V dropped 3 bases and J dropped 3 bases, with 15 bases sitting between them. Germline CDR1 and CDR2: MDHEN and SYDVKM. The DNA of the CDR3 is TGTGCCAGCAGTTTGAGGCAGGGACCCAACAATCAGCCCCAGCATTTT. This translates into CASSLRQGPNNQPQHF. The full variable domain, rest sourced from reference TRBV28 and TRBJ1-5, is DVKVTQSSRYLVKRTGEKVFLECVQDMDHENMFWYRQDPGLGLRLIYFSYDVKMKEKGDIPEGYSVSREKKERFSLILESASTNQTSMYLCASSLRQGPNNQPQHFGDGTRLSIL.

V and J are TRBV6-1 and TRBJ2-5; D uncertain. The CDR3 sequence is 11 residues long. Germline CDR1 and CDR2: MNHNS and SASEGT. With 1 base removed from V and 5 bases from J, the gap between germline ends came to 2 bases. This CDR3 is CASSEVETQYF. CDR3 in DNA: TGTGCCAGCAGTGAAGTGGAGACCCAGTACTTC.

The chain links TRBV10-3 to TRBJ2-2; D is uncertain. Germline V gives CDR1 ENHRY, CDR2 SYGVKD. The CDR3 extends over 13 amino acids. Trimming took off 6 bases at V and 1 base at J, with 6 bases between the two ends. The CDR3 here is CAIRPGNTGELFF. In nucleotides, the CDR3 is TGTGCCATCAGACCAGGGAACACCGGGGAGCTGTTTTTT.

The genes are TRBV27 and TRBJ2-2; the D is unclear. Deletions cut 4 bases from V and 7 bases from J, with 7 bases between. This CDR3 has 12 amino acids. Germline V CDR1 and CDR2: MNHEY, SMNVEV (reference sequence). For the CDR3, the DNA is TGTGCCAGCAGTTACAACGGCGGGGAGCTGTTTTTT. This gives the protein CASSYNGGELFF.

V and J are TRBV4-1 and TRBJ2-1; D might be TRBD2 (6 bases). Trimming pared 1 base from V and 13 bases from J, leaving 14 bases between. CDR1 MGHRA and CDR2 YSYEKL come from the germline V gene. The CDR3 runs 13 residues. CDR3 sequence (DNA): TGCGCCAGCAGCCAAGGGAGGGGCCGTGAACAGTTCTTC. As protein: CASSQGRGREQFF.

This clonotype was detected only a few times. The rearrangement joins TRBV6-5 to TRBJ1-6; D might be TRBD1 (5 bases). The CDR3 runs 13 residues. The germline CDR1 and CDR2 sequences are MNHEY and SVGAGI. Trimming left V 8 bases short and J 8 bases short, with 13 bases between. The CDR3 sequence: CASGPLQDSPLHF. Written as DNA, the CDR3 is TGTGCCAGCGGGCCTTTACAGGATTCACCCCTCCACTTT.

This clonotype was counted a few times. The rearrangement uses TRBV20-1 and TRBJ2-7; D possibly corresponds to TRBD2 (6 bases). CDR3 length: 14 amino acids. Trimming pared 0 bases from V and 3 bases from J, leaving 12 bases between. Germline V lookup: CDR1 DFQATT, CDR2 SNEGSKA (reference sequence). The CDR3, as DNA: TGCAGTGCTAGAGATGGGAGGTTCCGCTACGAGCAGTACTTC. It encodes CSARDGRFRYEQYF.

This clonotype was recorded at least ten times. V usage is TRBV7-2 and J usage is TRBJ1-5; D is undetermined. There are 14 residues in the CDR3. The ends were cut back, 8 bases at V and 5 bases at J, with 16 bases in the middle. CDR1 and CDR2 (germline): SGHTA, FQGNSA. The CDR3 spells CASALSGPDQPQHF. CDR3 nucleotide sequence: TGTGCCAGCGCCCTTAGTGGGCCTGATCAGCCCCAGCATTTT.